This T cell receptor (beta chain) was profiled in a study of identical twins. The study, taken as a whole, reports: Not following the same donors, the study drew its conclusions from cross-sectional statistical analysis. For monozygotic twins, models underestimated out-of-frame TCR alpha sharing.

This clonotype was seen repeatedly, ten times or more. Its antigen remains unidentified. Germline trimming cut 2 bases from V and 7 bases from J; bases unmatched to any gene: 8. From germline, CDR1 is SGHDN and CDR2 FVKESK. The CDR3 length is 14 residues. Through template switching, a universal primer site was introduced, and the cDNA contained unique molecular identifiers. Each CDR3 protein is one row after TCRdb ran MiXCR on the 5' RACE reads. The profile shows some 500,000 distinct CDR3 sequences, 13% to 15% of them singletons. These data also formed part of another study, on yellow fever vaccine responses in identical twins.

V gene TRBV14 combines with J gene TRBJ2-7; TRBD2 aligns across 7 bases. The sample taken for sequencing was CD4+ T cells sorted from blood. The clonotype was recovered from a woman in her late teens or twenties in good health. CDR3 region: CASSQREGRDEQYF. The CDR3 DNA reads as TGTGCCAGCAGCCAAAGGGAGGGAAGGGATGAGCAGTACTTC.